Here is one T cell receptor (beta chain) with its context. One junction end disagrees with the germline gene, perhaps due to a read error. Other DNA sequences from this sample encode an identical CDR3 as well. These data originate in a study of cytomegalovirus exposure and HLA in healthy donors. Across the whole study: Within an early data release were about 85 million unique TCRs drawn from HLA-typed donors.

CDR1 and CDR2 (germline): SEHNR, FQNEAQ (reference sequence). The CDR3 has 15 residues. Use of 60 Vbeta and 13 Jbeta primers characterized the PCR. Sequenced by immunoSEQ multiplex PCR; TCRdb stores in-frame clones only, minus some. The sample contains about 160,000 clones, roughly 80% of which appear only once. The sequenced sample consisted of PBMCs. The clonotype comes from a male donor in good health and CMV-seropositive. The chain combines TRBV7-9 with TRBJ2-3; the D is unclear. In DNA, the CDR3 is TGCGCCAGCAGCTTAAAACGGTCAGACAAAGATACGCAGTATTTT. This codes for CASSLKRSDKDTQYF.